A single sample gave rise to the 24 T cell receptor beta chains below, sequenced in a study of identical twins. Each CDR3 protein gets one entry after TCRdb re-called the 5' RACE reads with MiXCR. The sample yields roughly 250,000 distinct CDR3 sequences, 7.5% seen once. These data are also associated with another study on yellow fever vaccine responses in identical twins.

Sequencing used CD8+ T cells sorted from blood. The receptors were sampled from a woman between 18 and 29 years old in good health.

This rearrangement joins TRBV20-1 to TRBJ1-2; no reliable D call. The V end lost 2 bases, the J end lost 7 bases, and 14 bases lay between the germline ends. Germline V gene data show CDR1 as DFQATT and CDR2 as SNEGSKA (reference sequence). The CDR3 runs to 13 residues. CDR3 residues: CSARFGAGPGYTF. The CDR3 nucleotides are TGCAGTGCTAGATTTGGCGCAGGCCCTGGCTACACCTTC.

This clonotype showed up many times. As DNA, the CDR3 is TGTGCCACCAGTGATTTGTCGACATTGGATGAGCAGTTCTTC. Protein: CATSDLSTLDEQFF. The chain recombines TRBV24-1 with TRBJ2-1, with D unclear. Per the germline V gene, CDR1 is KGHDR and CDR2 is SFDVKD. CDR3 length equals 14 residues. The V and J ends lost 0 bases and 8 bases respectively, with 10 bases between them.

This clonotype has at least ten counts. This sequence joins TRBV7-9 and TRBJ1-4; TRBD1 might be the D (5 bases). The CDR3 length is 16 residues. V lost 3 bases and J 0 bases, leaving 11 bases between the germline ends. Per germline, CDR1 SEHNR and CDR2 FQNEAQ (reference sequence). The CDR3 region has the DNA TGTGCCAGCAGCTTGCACCGAGGGGCAACTAATGAAAAACTGTTTTTT. Translated, it gives CASSLHRGATNEKLFF. The variable domain in full, completed from reference TRBV7-9 and TRBJ1-4, reads DTGVSQNPRHKITKRGQNVTFRCDPISEHNRLYWYRQTLGQGPEFLTYFQNEAQLEKSRLLSDRFSAERPKGSFSTLEIQRTEQGDSAMYLCASSLHRGATNEKLFFGSGTQLSVL.

V is TRBV29-1 and J is TRBJ2-1; TRBD2 matches 9 bases. The CDR3 covers 19 residues. Germline V gene data show CDR1 as SQVTM and CDR2 as ANQGSEA. V lost 3 bases to trimming and J lost 0 bases; unmatched junction nucleotides: 15. The CDR3 DNA is TGCAGCGTTGAGGGGGCCCCGTCTAGCGGGGTGAGCTCCTACAATGAGCAGTTCTTC. Its translation: CSVEGAPSSGVSSYNEQFF.

This clonotype was seen only a few times. The gene calls are TRBV5-1 and TRBJ2-2, with D possibly being TRBD1 (5 bases). The CDR3 length is 15 residues. The germline V and J ends were trimmed by 2 bases and 4 bases, with 12 bases remaining between them. CDR1 and CDR2 from the germline V gene are SGHRS and YFSETQ. DNA of the CDR3: TGCGCCAGCAGCTTCCGACAGCGTAGCACCGGGGAGCTGTTTTTT. Protein sequence: CASSFRQRSTGELFF.

The chain is built from TRBV14 and TRBJ2-5; D possibly corresponds to TRBD2 (6 bases). The CDR3 extends over 15 amino acids. In germline, CDR1 is SGHDN, CDR2 FVKESK. Between the trimmed V and J ends, which lost 1 base and 1 base, there was a span of 10 bases. The CDR3 loop is CASSQGLALQETQYF. The CDR3 coding sequence is TGTGCCAGCAGCCAAGGGCTAGCGCTCCAAGAGACCCAGTACTTC.

There are a few counts of this clonotype. The V and J genes are TRBV19 and TRBJ2-1, with D possibly being TRBD2 (5 bases). From germline, CDR1 is LNHDA and CDR2 SQIVND (reference sequence). The length of the CDR3 is 16 residues. The V end lost 4 bases, the J end lost 5 bases, and 18 bases lay between the germline ends. The CDR3 protein is CASSTSGLFPDNEQFF. The CDR3 coding sequence is TGTGCCAGTAGTACCTCAGGACTGTTTCCCGACAATGAGCAGTTCTTC.

This chain links TRBV14 with TRBJ1-2; TRBD1 might be the D (5 bases). The CDR3 has 14 residues. Germline V gene data show CDR1 as SGHDN and CDR2 as FVKESK. Trimming stripped 1 base from V and 5 bases from J, with 11 bases between. CDR3 DNA: TGTGCCAGCAGCCAAGGCAGGGAGATTTATGGCTACACCTTC. Translating it yields CASSQGREIYGYTF. Using reference TRBV14 and TRBJ1-2 for the parts outside the CDR3, the full variable domain is EAGVTQFPSHSVIEKGQTVTLRCDPISGHDNLYWYRRVMGKEIKFLLHFVKESKQDESGMPNNRFLAERTGGTYSTLKVQPAELEDSGVYFCASSQGREIYGYTFGSGTRLTVV.

In its sample, this clonotype was seen many times. The chain has TRBV24-1 and TRBJ2-1; D gene ambiguous. V dropped 7 bases and J dropped 0 bases, with 12 bases sitting between them. This CDR3 is built from 15 residues. CDR1 and CDR2 from the germline V gene are KGHDR and SFDVKD. CDR3 DNA sequence: TGTGCCACCAGCAGTACAGAGAGCTCCTACAATGAGCAGTTCTTC. It encodes CATSSTESSYNEQFF.

The sample holds a few counts of this clonotype. This rearrangement joins TRBV7-2 to TRBJ2-1; maybe TRBD2 (5 bases). In germline, CDR1 is SGHTA, CDR2 FQGNSA. V was pared by 5 bases and J by 4 bases, with 15 bases between. The CDR3 is 15 amino acids. The CDR3 nucleotides read TGTGCCAGCAGCCCTAAGGTAGGGAGATACAATGAGCAGTTCTTC. Amino acid sequence: CASSPKVGRYNEQFF.

Only a few counts were recorded for this clonotype. The chain has TRBV29-1 and TRBJ1-1; 7 positions agree with TRBD1. The CDR3 has 13 amino acids. Germline values: CDR1 SQVTM, CDR2 ANQGSEA. The V gene end was trimmed by 4 bases and the J gene end by 5 bases; junction bases not matched to a gene: 7. The DNA of the CDR3 is TGCAGCGTTGCACCGACAGGGAGTACTGAAGCTTTCTTT. Its translation: CSVAPTGSTEAFF.

This clonotype showed up many times. The V gene is TRBV27, the J gene TRBJ1-1, with a possible D match to TRBD1 (6 bases). V was trimmed by 4 bases and J by 0 bases, leaving 9 bases between them. CDR1 is MNHEY and CDR2 is SMNVEV in the germline V gene (reference sequence). This CDR3 has 14 amino acids. CDR3 in amino acids: CASSSDSMNTEAFF. In nucleotides, the CDR3 is TGTGCCAGCAGTTCGGACAGCATGAACACTGAAGCTTTCTTT.

V usage is TRBV29-1 and J usage is TRBJ2-7, with 12 bases identical to TRBD2. The V and J ends lost 0 bases and 0 bases, in that order; junction bases with no gene match: 9. The CDR3 runs 18 residues. Germline V gene lookup returns CDR1 SQVTM and CDR2 ANQGSEA. Written as DNA, the CDR3 is TGCAGCGTTGAAGACCCCGGACTAGCGGGAACATCCTCCTACGAGCAGTACTTC. This translates into CSVEDPGLAGTSSYEQYF.

This clonotype appeared many times. The genes are TRBV4-1 and TRBJ2-2, with TRBD2 matching 7 bases. Per the germline V gene, CDR1 is MGHRA and CDR2 is YSYEKL. The CDR3 extends over 16 amino acids. V trimming: 0 bases; J trimming: 3 bases; junction bases outside the gene matches: 4. The CDR3 protein is CASSQDLAGDTGELFF. Written as DNA, the CDR3 is TGCGCCAGCAGCCAAGATTTAGCGGGTGACACCGGGGAGCTGTTTTTT.

This clonotype was seen a few times. This chain connects TRBV7-9 to TRBJ2-1, with TRBD2 matching over 7 bases. Losses at the gene ends were 4 bases for V and 8 bases for J; bases not matched to a gene: 11. Germline-derived CDR1 and CDR2 are SEHNR and FQNEAQ (reference sequence). The CDR3 totals 15 residues. The CDR3 region has the DNA TGTGCCAGCAGCTCCAGCGGGGCACGGGGGGATGAGCAGTTCTTC. This translates into CASSSSGARGDEQFF.

The chain has TRBV20-1 and TRBJ2-5; no definite D call. Germline assignment: CDR1 DFQATT and CDR2 SNEGSKA (reference sequence). The CDR3 is 11 residues long. The V end was cut by 8 bases, the J end by 9 bases, with 16 bases between. The CDR3 reads CSTWVGWAQYF. The CDR3 DNA is TGCAGTACTTGGGTAGGCTGGGCCCAGTACTTC.

Ten or more counts support this clonotype. The chain employs TRBV29-1 and TRBJ1-2; TRBD1 matches 7 bases. There are 13 residues in the CDR3. Germline-derived CDR1 and CDR2 are SQVTM and ANQGSEA. Trimming cost V 4 bases and J 4 bases; bases outside gene matches: 6. CDR3 sequence reads: CSVATGMGYGYTF. The CDR3 DNA reads TGCAGCGTTGCGACAGGGATGGGCTATGGCTACACCTTC.

In this sample, this clonotype turned up many times. The chain joins TRBV4-1 to TRBJ2-7; D is unresolved. The germline V gene has CDR1 MGHRA and CDR2 YSYEKL. The V end was cut by 5 bases, the J end by 1 base, with 30 bases between. There are 20 residues in the CDR3. CDR3 sequence reads: CASSSRTRKNPPETSYEQYF. CDR3 bases: TGCGCCAGCAGCTCGCGGACGCGAAAGAACCCCCCAGAAACTTCCTACGAGCAGTACTTC.

This clonotype appeared many times. The rearrangement links TRBV2 to TRBJ2-7; D remains unclear. V was clipped by 2 bases and J by 4 bases, with 15 bases between them. The CDR3 contains 15 residues. In germline, CDR1 is SNHLY, CDR2 FYNNEI. As DNA, the CDR3 is TGTGCCAGCAGTGAACGGCCGGTCGGCGTTTACGAGCAGTACTTC. Translated, it gives CASSERPVGVYEQYF.

The table lists this clonotype with many counts. The genes are TRBV28 and TRBJ2-7; D might be TRBD2 (5 bases). Germline CDR1 reads MDHEN; CDR2 reads SYDVKM. V was trimmed by 6 bases and J by 4 bases, leaving 19 bases between them. The CDR3 length is 15 residues. The CDR3 protein is CASSPRVDGEYEQYV. The DNA of the CDR3 is TGTGCCAGCAGCCCTAGGGTGGACGGGGAATACGAGCAGTACGTC.

V gene TRBV9 combines with J gene TRBJ2-7; the match to TRBD2 covers 9 bases. Per germline, CDR1 SGDLS and CDR2 YYNGEE. After removal of 4 bases from V and 6 bases from J, the junction contained 11 bases not matched to a gene. CDR3 length: 15 residues. CDR3 loop: CASSSGGREGGEQYF. The CDR3 bases are TGTGCCAGCAGCTCCGGCGGGCGGGAGGGCGGCGAGCAGTACTTC. Filled out from reference TRBV9 and TRBJ2-7, the complete variable domain reads DSGVTQTPKHLITATGQRVTLRCSPRSGDLSVYWYQQSLDQGLQFLIQYYNGEERAKGNILERFSAQQFPDLHSELNLSSLELGDSALYFCASSSGGREGGEQYFGPGTRLTVT.

This clonotype was detected many times. This chain uses TRBV9 with TRBJ2-3; the D is unclear. The length of the CDR3 is 13 residues. CDR1 and CDR2 from the germline V gene are SGDLS and YYNGEE. Trimming shortened V by 2 bases and J by 2 bases, and 6 bases separated the two germline ends. The chain's CDR3 is CASSVFVTDTQYF. CDR3 DNA sequence: TGTGCCAGCAGCGTTTTCGTCACAGATACGCAGTATTTT.

This clonotype has a handful of counts. The V and J genes are TRBV7-6 and TRBJ2-3, with a tentative D call TRBD1 (6 bases). The CDR3 runs to 14 residues. The germline gives CDR1 SGHVS, CDR2 FNYEAQ. Trimming took 5 bases from V and 5 from J, leaving 14 bases between them. The chain's CDR3 is CASSPGTLGDTQYF. The CDR3 DNA is TGTGCCAGCAGCCCCGGGACATTGGGAGATACGCAGTATTTT.

The rearrangement links TRBV5-1 to TRBJ2-1; the D gene is possibly TRBD2 (6 bases). CDR1 and CDR2 (germline): SGHRS, YFSETQ. Trimming shortened V by 4 bases and J by 10 bases, and 18 bases separated the two germline ends. The CDR3 is made up of 14 amino acids. The CDR3: CASSQPTIAEEQFF. CDR3 nucleotides: TGCGCCAGCAGCCAACCGACCATAGCGGAAGAGCAGTTCTTC.